The 4 T cell receptor beta chains listed next were all sequenced from one sample in a study of cytomegalovirus exposure and HLA in healthy donors. With 60 Vbeta and 13 Jbeta primers, the PCR was carried out. Some clones are missing from TCRdb's copy, which holds only in-frame ones; the method was immunoSEQ multiplex PCR. Among roughly 190,000 clones, approximately 82% were seen once, and the ten largest hold about 10%. The sample consisted of PBMCs. Receptors were obtained from a woman between 45 and 65 years old in good health and CMV-seropositive.

The chain uses TRBV9 and TRBJ1-4, with unresolved D. Germline V gives CDR1 SGDLS, CDR2 YYNGEE. Trimming took 3 bases from V and 4 from J, leaving 10 bases between them. The CDR3 covers 14 residues. CDR3 nucleotide sequence: TGTGCCAGCAGCGACAGTCTTCTTAATGAAAAACTGTTTTTT. The encoded protein is CASSDSLLNEKLFF.

J is TRBJ2-7 and V is TRBV5-6; TRBD1 matches 7 bases. In germline, CDR1 is SGHDT, CDR2 YYEEEE. The CDR3 has 15 amino acids. V lost 4 bases to trimming and J lost 2 bases; unmatched junction nucleotides: 9. CDR3 in amino acids: CASSRDRDQTYEQYF. In DNA, the CDR3 is TGTGCCAGCAGCCGCGACAGGGATCAAACCTACGAGCAGTACTTC.

This chain uses TRBV5-8 with TRBJ1-1, with D uncertain. Germline V gene lookup returns CDR1 SGHTS and CDR2 YDEGEE. The CDR3 length is 15 residues. Between the trimmed V and J ends, which lost 0 bases and 3 bases, there was a span of 12 bases. CDR3 nucleotides: TGTGCCAGCAGCTTGGCCGCGACTCGCTACACTGAAGCTTTCTTT. Its protein product is CASSLAATRYTEAFF. The full variable domain, completed using reference TRBV5-8 and TRBJ1-1, is EAGVTQSPTHLIKTRGQQATLRCSPISGHTSVYWYQQALGLGLQFLLWYDEGEERNRGNFPPRFSGRQFPNYSSELNVNALELEDSALYLCASSLAATRYTEAFFGQGTRLTVV.

This chain connects TRBV18 to TRBJ1-5; 9 nucleotides agree with TRBD1. Germline-derived CDR1 and CDR2 are KGHSH and LQKENI. CDR3 length: 16 residues. Trimming at V came to 4 bases and at J to 4 bases, leaving 8 bases not matched to a gene. In DNA form, the CDR3 reads TGTGCCAGCTCACAACAGGGGGCTTCACCAAATCAGCCCCAGCATTTT. Encoded protein: CASSQQGASPNQPQHF.